This TCR beta chain is drawn from a study of blood T cell repertoires in COVID-19. Study summary: The analysed material was cDNA or gDNA that came from T cells, B-cell-depleted T cells, or PBMCs.

The germline gives CDR1 SNHLY, CDR2 FYNNEI. The CDR3 covers 15 residues. The V segment lost 4 bases and the J segment 3 bases; nucleotides outside the gene matches: 8. As processed by the authors: Estimation of nucleated cell counts was performed using reference gene primer amplification. Repertoires were generated with immunoSEQ multiplex PCR, while TCRdb's copy carries only in-frame clones and drops some. The V and J calls and the clone size are those of that table, but D and trimming were determined from the DNA. This sample has about 180,000 clones, with more than 85% found just once. The rearrangement links TRBV2 to TRBJ2-5; 7 nucleotides match TRBD2. Specimen: peripheral blood. The sequence derives from a woman aged 25-40 years with active or convalescent COVID-19. CDR3 DNA sequence: TGTGCCAGCAGTGCCCGACTAGCAAGGGAAGAGACCCAGTACTTC. It specifies CASSARLAREETQYF.